This is a list of T cell receptor beta chains from one sample in a study of blood T cell repertoires in COVID-19. Method: immunoSEQ multiplex PCR; TCRdb's copy keeps in-frame clones and lacks some. The sample holds around 160,000 clones, just over 90% seen once. Sequenced sample: peripheral blood. The source of these receptors is an older woman with COVID-19, enrolled during active disease. Each CDR3 is given with its conserved first and last residue. D genes are given only for firm matches. Rows may omit the clone size; those that give it use once, few, many or a size class.

d_call j_call v_call clone_size cdr3_aa cdr3_nt
- TRBJ2-3 TRBV7-9 - CASSLGRYKQYF TGTGCCAGCAGCTTAGGCAGGTATAAGCAGTATTTT
- TRBJ2-7 TRBV3-1/TRBV3-2 - CASSQAAGRGEQYF TGTGCCAGCAGCCAAGCGGCGGGCCGGGGGGAGCAGTACTTC
- TRBJ2-1 TRBV3-1/TRBV3-2 once CASSQNLAAEQFF TGTGCCAGCAGCCAGAACTTAGCAGCTGAGCAGTTCTTC
TRBD1 TRBJ2-7 TRBV30 - CAWRGRDRDYEQYF TGTGCCTGGAGGGGTAGGGACAGAGACTACGAGCAGTACTTC
- TRBJ1-5 TRBV4-3 once CASSQDGSNNQPQHF TGCGCCAGCAGCCAAGATGGCTCAAACAATCAGCCCCAGCATTTT
- TRBJ1-6 TRBV9 - CASSVGDPTGASPLHF TGTGCCAGCAGCGTAGGGGACCCAACGGGAGCTTCACCCCTCCACTTT
TRBD2 TRBJ2-3 TRBV7-2 - CASSSSGGTDTQYF TGTGCCAGCAGCTCTAGCGGGGGCACAGATACGCAGTATTTT
- TRBJ1-2 TRBV7-2 - CASSLGGADYGYTF TGTGCCAGCAGCTTAGGGGGCGCAGACTATGGCTACACCTTC
- TRBJ1-4 TRBV5-6 - CASSGSTGHEEKLFF TGTGCCAGCAGCGGGTCAACAGGTCACGAAGAAAAACTGTTTTTT
TRBD1 TRBJ2-1 TRBV19 - CASTWTGAYDEQFF TGTGCCAGTACGTGGACAGGGGCCTACGATGAGCAGTTCTTC
- TRBJ2-5 TRBV7-9 - CASSSSSGTQYF TGTGCCAGCAGCTCCAGTAGCGGGACCCAGTACTTC
- TRBJ1-2 TRBV6-5 - CASREAGATGYTF TGTGCCAGCAGGGAGGCAGGGGCGACTGGCTACACCTTC
- TRBJ1-2 TRBV3-1/TRBV3-2 - CASSQVPTGGGYTF TGTGCCAGCAGCCAAGTTCCCACGGGAGGCGGCTACACCTTC
- TRBJ1-2 TRBV30 few CASPAGFRSYTF TGTGCCTCCCCAGCAGGGTTTAGAAGCTACACCTTC
TRBD1 TRBJ2-6 TRBV5-1 - CASSIQGTVLGANVLTF TGCGCCAGCAGCATACAAGGGACAGTCCTAGGCGCCAACGTCCTGACTTTC
TRBD2 TRBJ2-5 TRBV7-6 few CASSLSQRGGPETQYF TGTGCCAGCAGCCTCTCCCAGCGGGGGGGGCCTGAGACCCAGTACTTC
TRBD1 TRBJ2-7 TRBV18 - CASSPGQGYAYEQYF TGTGCCAGCTCACCCGGACAGGGCTATGCCTACGAGCAGTACTTC
TRBD1 TRBJ1-2 TRBV9 - CASGRDSYGYTF TGTGCCAGCGGGCGGGACAGCTATGGCTACACCTTC
TRBD1 TRBJ2-7 TRBV5-1 many CASSSPGQGAWTYEQYF TGCGCCAGCAGCTCGCCGGGACAGGGGGCCTGGACCTACGAGCAGTACTTC
- TRBJ2-5 TRBV19 - CAKFGPIRETQYF TGTGCCAAATTTGGCCCCATCAGGGAGACCCAGTACTTC
- TRBJ1-1 TRBV6-5 - CASSYSNGGNAFF TGTGCCAGCAGTTACTCGAACGGGGGGAACGCTTTCTTT
- TRBJ2-2 TRBV11-2 - CASSRRQSRNTGELFF TGTGCCAGCAGCCGAAGACAGTCCAGGAACACCGGGGAGCTGTTTTTT
- TRBJ2-3 TRBV12-3/TRBV12-4 - CASSLAPDTQYF TGTGCCAGCAGTTTAGCCCCTGATACGCAGTATTTT
- TRBJ2-3 TRBV4-3 - CASSQGTSTDTQYF TGCGCCAGCAGCCAAGGAACTAGCACAGATACGCAGTATTTT
TRBD1 TRBJ1-2 TRBV7-9 - CASSSQYGQDYGYTF TGTGCCAGCAGCTCTCAATACGGACAGGACTATGGCTACACCTTC
TRBD1 TRBJ2-7 TRBV2 - CASKLGQSSYEQYF TGTGCCAGCAAACTGGGACAGAGTAGCTACGAGCAGTACTTC
- TRBJ1-2 TRBV7-9 - CASSFAPRGYGYTF TGTGCCAGCAGCTTCGCACCTAGGGGCTATGGCTACACCTTC
- TRBJ1-2 TRBV15 - CATSRDPWGEYGYTF TGTGCCACCAGCAGAGATCCTTGGGGCGAATATGGCTACACCTTC
TRBD2 TRBJ2-1 TRBV3-1/TRBV3-2 - CASSQEGLAGYNEQFF TGTGCCAGCAGCCAAGAAGGGCTAGCGGGGTACAATGAGCAGTTCTTC
TRBD1 TRBJ1-1 TRBV6-5 - CASSSTGQAFF TGTGCCAGCAGTTCGACAGGGCAAGCTTTCTTT
TRBD1 TRBJ1-3 TRBV13 - CASSQEQGGYGNTIYF TGTGCCAGCAGCCAAGAACAGGGGGGATATGGAAACACCATATATTTT
- TRBJ1-4 TRBV18 once CASSPSGGATNEKLFF TGTGCCAGCTCACCTTCGGGGGGGGCGACTAATGAAAAACTGTTTTTT
- TRBJ1-5 TRBV6-5 - CASSKDRYSNQPQHF TGTGCCAGCAGCAAAGACAGGTATAGCAATCAGCCCCAGCATTTT
- TRBJ1-3 TRBV5-1 - CASSLAGGTGNTIYF TGCGCCAGCAGCTTGGCGGGGGGCACTGGAAACACCATATATTTT
- TRBJ1-4 TRBV4-1 - CASSQDESGDEKLFF TGCGCCAGCAGCCAGGATGAGTCAGGGGATGAAAAACTGTTTTTT
TRBD1 TRBJ1-1 TRBV3-1/TRBV3-2 - CASSQESQGGYTEAFF TGTGCCAGCAGCCAAGAGAGCCAGGGGGGATACACTGAAGCTTTCTTT
- TRBJ2-2 TRBV7-3 - CASSLIGRNTGELFF TGTGCCAGCAGCTTAATTGGGAGGAACACCGGGGAGCTGTTTTTT
TRBD1 TRBJ2-7 TRBV27 - CASTPAGTATYEQYF TGTGCCAGCACCCCAGCCGGGACAGCCACCTACGAGCAGTACTTC
TRBD1 TRBJ1-3 TRBV5-3 - CARSLCRQGLNTIYF TGTGCCAGAAGCTTGTGTAGACAGGGGTTAAACACCATATATTTT
- TRBJ1-4 TRBV7-9 once CASSKPQGIFGATNEKLFF TGTGCCAGCAGCAAACCACAGGGCATCTTCGGTGCAACTAATGAAAAACTGTTTTTT
- TRBJ1-1 TRBV6-2/TRBV6-3 - CASSLGGNTEAFF TGTGCCAGCAGTCTGGGAGGGAACACTGAAGCTTTCTTT